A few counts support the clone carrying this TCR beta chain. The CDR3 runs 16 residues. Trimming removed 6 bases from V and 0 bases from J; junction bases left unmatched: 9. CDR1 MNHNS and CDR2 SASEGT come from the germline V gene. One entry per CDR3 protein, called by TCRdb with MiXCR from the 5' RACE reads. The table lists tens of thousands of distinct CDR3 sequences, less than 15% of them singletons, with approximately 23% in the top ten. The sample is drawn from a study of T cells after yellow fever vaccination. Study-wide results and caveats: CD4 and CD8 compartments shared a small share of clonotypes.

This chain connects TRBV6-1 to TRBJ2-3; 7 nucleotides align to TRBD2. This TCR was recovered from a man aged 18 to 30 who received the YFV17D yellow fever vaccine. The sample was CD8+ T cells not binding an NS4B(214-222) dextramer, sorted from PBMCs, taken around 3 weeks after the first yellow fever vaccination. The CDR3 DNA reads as TGTGCCAGCAGCCCCTGGGACTACCGGAGCACAGATACGCAGTATTTT. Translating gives CASSPWDYRSTDTQYF.